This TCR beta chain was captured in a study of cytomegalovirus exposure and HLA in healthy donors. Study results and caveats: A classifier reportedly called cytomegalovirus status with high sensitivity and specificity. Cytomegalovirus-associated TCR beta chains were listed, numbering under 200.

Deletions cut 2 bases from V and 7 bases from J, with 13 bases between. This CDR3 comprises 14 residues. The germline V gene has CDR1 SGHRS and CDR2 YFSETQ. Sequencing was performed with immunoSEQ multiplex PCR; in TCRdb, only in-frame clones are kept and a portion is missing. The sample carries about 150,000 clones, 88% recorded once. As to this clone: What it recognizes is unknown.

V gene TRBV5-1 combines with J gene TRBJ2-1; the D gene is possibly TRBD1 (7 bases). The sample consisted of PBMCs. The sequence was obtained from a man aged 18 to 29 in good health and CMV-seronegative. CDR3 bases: TGCGCCAGCAGCTTAGGACAGGAGGGAAATGAGCAGTTCTTC. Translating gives CASSLGQEGNEQFF.